Presented here are 13 T cell receptor beta chains from one specimen sequenced in a study of blood T cell repertoires in COVID-19 (dated by TCRdb to about 2020). The library was obtained by the immunoSEQ multiplex PCR assay. The table comes from immuneACCESS by way of TCRdb, which keeps in-frame sequences with V and J called. Part of the clones is missing from these tables; in studies checked, under half for an unresolved V gene and the rest for unknown reasons. Within this sample are approximately 300,000 clones, with 70% to 85% of them counted one time only. The ten largest clones add up to 0.7% to 1% of the sample. The sequenced material came from peripheral blood. These receptors came from a human donor with COVID-19, enrolled during active disease. The donor label of this sample is uncertain.

The chain carries TRBV12-5 and TRBJ1-4; 7 nucleotides line up with TRBD1. Per germline, CDR1 LGHNT and CDR2 FRNRAP. The trim removed 1 base at V and 8 bases at J, leaving 4 bases unmatched. The CDR3 spans 14 residues. The CDR3 loop reads CASGLDRGVEKLFF. The CDR3 DNA reads TGTGCTAGTGGTTTGGACAGGGGAGTGGAAAAACTGTTTTTT.

The chain combines TRBV28 with TRBJ1-5, with TRBD1 identical over 7 bases. Germline loops: CDR1 MDHEN, CDR2 SYDVKM. V was clipped by 4 bases and J by 11 bases; unmatched bases: 11. This CDR3 spans 14 amino acids. The CDR3 region has the DNA TGTGCCAGCAGTTCCTTACAGGGGATCCGGTCCCAGCATTTT. Its protein is CASSSLQGIRSQHF.

V gene TRBV7-2 combines with J gene TRBJ2-2; D is ambiguous. With 3 bases removed from V and 1 base from J, the gap between germline ends came to 6 bases. Germline CDR1 reads SGHTA; CDR2 reads FQGNSA. CDR3 length: 14 amino acids. The CDR3 sequence: CASSFGRNTGELFF. The CDR3 DNA follows: TGTGCCAGCAGCTTCGGTAGGAACACCGGGGAGCTGTTTTTT. The whole variable domain, remainder taken from reference TRBV7-2 and TRBJ2-2, is GAGVSQSPSNKVTEKGKDVELRCDPISGHTALYWYRQSLGQGLEFLIYFQGNSAPDKSGLPSDRFSAERTGGSVSTLTIQRTQQEDSAVYLCASSFGRNTGELFFGEGSRLTVL.

The chain employs TRBV7-9 and TRBJ2-3; D gene ambiguous. Germline-derived CDR1 and CDR2 are SEHNR and FQNEAQ (reference sequence). CDR3 length equals 14 residues. Trimming took 2 bases from V and 0 from J, leaving 6 bases between them. The CDR3 here is CASSLSTSTDTQYF. The CDR3 bases are TGTGCCAGCAGCTTATCGACTAGCACAGATACGCAGTATTTT.

The chain has TRBV19 and TRBJ1-5; 8 nucleotides line up with TRBD1. Per germline, CDR1 LNHDA and CDR2 SQIVND (reference sequence). After removal of 6 bases from V and 6 bases from J, the junction contained 7 bases not matched to a gene. This CDR3 contains 14 residues. The CDR3 coding sequence is TGTGCCAGTAGGACAGGGGCCGGGTTTCAGCCCCAGCATTTT. Protein: CASRTGAGFQPQHF.

This chain links TRBV9 with TRBJ1-1; a possible D gene is TRBD1 (5 bases). Germline CDR1 is SGDLS and CDR2 is YYNGEE. The CDR3 sequence is 15 residues long. The V end was cut by 0 bases, the J end by 3 bases, with 12 bases between. CDR3 in amino acids: CASSVERGLYTEAFF. The DNA of the CDR3 is TGTGCCAGCAGCGTAGAAAGGGGTCTATACACTGAAGCTTTCTTT.

The chain has TRBV4-3 and TRBJ2-4, with no clear D. The CDR3 is 14 amino acids. Germline-derived CDR1 and CDR2 are LGHNA and YSLEER. Trimming stripped 0 bases from V and 1 base from J, with 4 bases between. CDR3 in DNA: TGCGCCAGCAGCCAAGAACTCGCCAAAAACATTCAGTACTTC. This gives the protein CASSQELAKNIQYF.

The chain links TRBV14 to TRBJ2-2, with 12 nucleotides matching TRBD2. With V trimmed by 4 bases and J by 6 bases, 6 bases remained unmatched. The CDR3 covers 16 residues. Germline V gene sequence: CDR1 SGHDN, CDR2 FVKESK. The CDR3 spells CASSPTSGSNSGELFF. The CDR3 nucleotides are TGTGCCAGCAGCCCGACTAGCGGGAGTAACTCCGGGGAGCTGTTTTTT.

The chain recombines TRBV5-3 with TRBJ2-7; the match to TRBD1 covers 9 bases. TRBV5-3 is given ORF status, its function remaining uncertain. The trim removed 4 bases at V and 6 bases at J, leaving 17 bases unmatched. The CDR3 loop spans 17 amino acids. The CDR3 here is CARSPGACGQGSGEQYF. In DNA form, the CDR3 reads TGTGCCAGAAGCCCCGGTGCATGTGGACAGGGGTCGGGCGAGCAGTACTTC.

CDR3: CASSPTDNNEKLFF. The CDR3 bases are TGCGCCAGCAGCCCGACAGATAATAATGAAAAACTGTTTTTT. The V call is TRBV5-1, the J call TRBJ1-4, with a possible D match to TRBD1 (5 bases). There are 14 residues in the CDR3. CDR1 and CDR2 from the germline V gene are SGHRS and YFSETQ. Trimming pared 4 bases from V and 4 bases from J, leaving 11 bases between.

The gene calls are TRBV28 and TRBJ2-1; TRBD2 agrees at 12 bases. This CDR3 spans 16 amino acids. Looked up from germline, CDR1 is MDHEN and CDR2 is SYDVKM. Trimming cost V 6 bases and J 0 bases; bases outside gene matches: 3. The chain's CDR3 is CASRPTSGGSYNEQFF. The CDR3 DNA follows: TGTGCCAGCAGGCCGACTAGCGGGGGCTCCTACAATGAGCAGTTCTTC.

The chain links TRBV28 to TRBJ2-3; 10 nucleotides align to TRBD2. Germline V gene sequence: CDR1 MDHEN, CDR2 SYDVKM. CDR3 size: 19 residues. The trim removed 4 bases at V and 0 bases at J, leaving 13 bases unmatched. The CDR3 reads CASSSYRTSGGPSTDTQYF. The CDR3 bases are TGTGCCAGCAGTTCGTACCGGACTAGCGGAGGACCTAGCACAGATACGCAGTATTTT.

The chain combines TRBV28 with TRBJ2-1; TRBD1 is a possible D gene (5 bases). Trimming cost V 5 bases and J 8 bases, with 19 bases left between them. Per germline, CDR1 MDHEN and CDR2 SYDVKM. The CDR3 length is 15 residues. In nucleotides, the CDR3 is TGTGCCAGCAGTCCTATCCCCCCCCCAGGGTATGAGCAGTTCTTC. As protein: CASSPIPPPGYEQFF.